A selection of T cell receptor beta chains follows, all from one sample in a study of T cell repertoires in cytomegalovirus infection. One entry per CDR3 protein, called by TCRdb with MiXCR from the reads. The sample carries roughly 230,000 distinct CDR3 sequences, around 6.2% recorded once. Sample: PBMCs. These receptor sequences come from a human donor in good health (CMV status not recorded). Some clones in this sample may be carry-over from other donors' samples. Both conserved end residues are part of each CDR3. The D gene is left open where the match is weak. Clone size is given for some rows only: seen once, a few or many times, or a class if the clone is expanded.

-	many	TRBV28	TRBJ2-7	CASSYQPPYEQYF	TGTGCCAGCAGTTATCAGCCACCTTACGAGCAGTACTTC
-	-	TRBV7-9	TRBJ2-6	CASSPARPGANVLTF	TGTGCCAGCAGCCCGGCTCGACCTGGGGCCAACGTCCTGACTTTC
TRBD1	-	TRBV20-1	TRBJ2-7	CSARDLDRVYEQYF	TGCAGTGCTAGAGATCTAGACAGGGTCTACGAGCAGTACTTC
TRBD2	many	TRBV10-1	TRBJ2-1	CASSAGLAADNEQFF	TGCGCCAGCAGTGCGGGACTAGCGGCAGACAATGAGCAGTTCTTC
-	many	TRBV6-2/TRBV6-3	TRBJ1-1	CASTVDGPGTKTFF	TGTGCCAGCACTGTCGACGGTCCCGGGACAAAGACTTTCTTT
TRBD2	many	TRBV6-2/TRBV6-3	TRBJ2-1	CASRASGSHNEQFF	TGTGCCAGCAGGGCTAGCGGATCGCACAATGAGCAGTTCTTC
-	few	TRBV12-3/TRBV12-4	TRBJ1-1	CASSLTPPAEAFF	TGTGCCAGCAGTTTAACCCCCCCCGCTGAAGCTTTCTTT
TRBD1	many	TRBV7-9	TRBJ2-7	CASSPPGQGNEQYF	TGTGCCAGCAGCCCACCGGGACAGGGGAACGAGCAGTACTTC
TRBD1	many	TRBV5-1	TRBJ2-7	CASSATGTGWDEQYF	TGCGCCAGCAGCGCCACGGGGACAGGGTGGGACGAGCAGTACTTC
-	many	TRBV7-2	TRBJ1-5	CASSFWDGKNQPQHF	TGTGCCAGCAGCTTTTGGGACGGGAAGAATCAGCCCCAGCATTTT
-	many	TRBV7-8	TRBJ2-3	CASSPDSRGTDTQYF	TGTGCCAGCAGCCCGGACAGTCGGGGGACAGATACGCAGTATTTT
-	few	TRBV29-1	TRBJ2-1	CSVGGATYNEQFF	TGCAGCGTTGGGGGGGCAACCTACAATGAGCAGTTCTTC
TRBD2	many	TRBV5-8	TRBJ2-2	CASSPPSGGANTGELFF	TGTGCCAGCAGCCCCCCTAGTGGGGGGGCGAACACCGGGGAGCTGTTTTTT
-	many	TRBV19	TRBJ1-1	CASSRGRSTTEAFF	TGTGCCAGTAGTCGGGGAAGGTCAACGACTGAAGCTTTCTTT
TRBD1	many	TRBV10-3	TRBJ2-2	CAISGQGAGELFF	TGTGCCATCAGTGGACAGGGGGCCGGGGAGCTGTTTTTT
TRBD2	many	TRBV6-5	TRBJ2-2	CASSSTGLVTGELFF	TGTGCCAGCAGTTCTACTGGACTAGTCACCGGGGAGCTGTTTTTT
-	-	TRBV15	TRBJ1-5	CATSRGIGSRISPSGPQHF	TGTGCCACCAGCAGAGGGATTGGTAGCAGAATCAGCCCCAGCGGGCCCCAGCATTTT
-	many	TRBV20-1	TRBJ1-2	CSATSGLGSSANTF	TGCAGTGCAACCTCCGGCCTAGGGTCGTCGGCGAACACCTTC
-	many	TRBV7-2	TRBJ2-1	CASSLAALENEQFF	TGTGCCAGCAGCTTAGCGGCGTTGGAGAATGAGCAGTTCTTC
TRBD1	many	TRBV20-1	TRBJ1-5	CSVIRGLNQPQHF	TGCAGTGTAATCAGGGGGCTAAATCAGCCCCAGCATTTT
-	many	TRBV5-1	TRBJ1-1	CASSSGRDKRNTEAFF	TGCGCCAGCAGCTCCGGAAGGGACAAACGCAACACTGAAGCTTTCTTT
-	many	TRBV2	TRBJ2-3	CASSPSRGTDTQYF	TGTGCCAGCAGCCCCTCAAGGGGAACGGATACGCAGTATTTT
TRBD2	-	TRBV30	TRBJ2-7	CAWSVNSGGRPTTYEQYF	TGTGCCTGGAGTGTAAATAGCGGGGGGCGCCCGACAACCTACGAGCAGTACTTC
-	many	TRBV12-3/TRBV12-4	TRBJ2-2	CASSFPGSFGELFF	TGTGCCAGCAGTTTTCCTGGCAGCTTCGGGGAGCTGTTTTTT
-	many	TRBV10-2	TRBJ2-7	CASSGTLLHEQYF	TGCGCCAGCAGTGGGACTCTCCTCCACGAGCAGTACTTC
-	many	TRBV10-3	TRBJ2-2	CAISERDPEGELFF	TGTGCCATCAGCGAACGGGACCCGGAAGGGGAGCTGTTTTTT
-	few	TRBV20-1	TRBJ1-5	CSARDIDNQPQHF	TGCAGTGCTCGAGACATAGACAATCAGCCCCAGCATTTT
-	-	TRBV2	TRBJ1-1	CASIGGRLNTEAFF	TGTGCCAGCATTGGGGGGAGACTGAACACTGAAGCTTTCTTT
-	-	TRBV5-6	TRBJ1-1	CASSRPNWVGTEAFF	TGTGCCAGCAGCCGGCCAAATTGGGTAGGCACTGAAGCTTTCTTT
-	few	TRBV25-1	TRBJ2-2	CASSEGQPSGELFF	TGTGCCAGCAGTGAAGGGCAGCCGTCCGGGGAGCTGTTTTTT
-	many	TRBV25-1	TRBJ2-5	CASSINNQETQYF	TGTGCCAGCAGTATCAACAACCAAGAGACCCAGTACTTC
-	many	TRBV28	TRBJ1-4	CASIEGTNEKLFF	TGTGCCAGCATAGAGGGAACTAATGAAAAACTGTTTTTT
-	many	TRBV6-6	TRBJ1-1	CASLRVGTEAFF	TGTGCCAGCTTAAGGGTCGGGACTGAAGCTTTCTTT
-	many	TRBV7-9	TRBJ2-7	CASSLDSDLSYEQYF	TGTGCCAGCAGCTTAGACTCGGATCTCTCCTACGAGCAGTACTTC
-	-	TRBV5-6	TRBJ1-2	CASSSSGEWYYGYTF	TGTGCCAGCAGCTCCTCAGGGGAGTGGTACTATGGCTACACCTTC
TRBD1	many	TRBV6-2/TRBV6-3	TRBJ2-1	CASTLGTALPYNEQFF	TGTGCCAGCACCCTAGGGACAGCCCTTCCCTACAATGAGCAGTTCTTC
-	few	TRBV5-1	TRBJ2-4	CASSLEGAKNIQYF	TGCGCCAGCAGCTTGGAGGGGGCCAAAAACATTCAGTACTTC
-	many	TRBV2	TRBJ1-3	CASSDTGGNTIYF	TGTGCCAGCAGTGACACAGGGGGAAACACCATATATTTT
-	many	TRBV12-3/TRBV12-4	TRBJ1-2	CASSLQPSGYTF	TGTGCCAGCAGTTTACAGCCCTCTGGCTACACCTTC
TRBD2	many	TRBV25-1	TRBJ2-1	CASTSGGYNEQFF	TGTGCCAGCACTAGCGGGGGATACAATGAGCAGTTCTTC
-	many	TRBV7-9	TRBJ2-4	CASSLDRVQYF	TGTGCCAGCAGCTTAGATCGGGTTCAGTACTTC
TRBD1	many	TRBV10-2	TRBJ2-2	CASRGQLNTGELFF	TGCGCCAGCAGGGGACAGCTAAACACCGGGGAGCTGTTTTTT
TRBD2	many	TRBV2	TRBJ2-7	CASSAGGAFEQYF	TGTGCCAGCTCCGCGGGGGGGGCTTTCGAGCAGTACTTC
-	many	TRBV29-1	TRBJ2-5	CSVEPSVQETQYF	TGCAGCGTTGAGCCCAGCGTCCAAGAGACCCAGTACTTC
-	many	TRBV6-2/TRBV6-3	TRBJ1-1	CASSGQIYSEAFF	TGTGCCAGCAGTGGGCAGATATACTCTGAAGCTTTCTTT
TRBD1	many	TRBV7-2	TRBJ2-7	CASSLPRTGAEQYF	TGTGCCAGCAGCTTACCAAGGACAGGGGCCGAGCAGTACTTC
TRBD2	many	TRBV4-1	TRBJ2-1	CASSQPHSSGGALNEQFF	TGCGCCAGCAGCCAGCCCCATTCTAGCGGGGGGGCGTTAAATGAGCAGTTCTTC
TRBD2	few	TRBV20-1	TRBJ2-3	CSARPPGASGGVRGTQYF	TGCAGTGCTAGACCGCCGGGGGCTAGCGGGGGGGTCCGCGGTACGCAGTATTTT